Reported below is one T cell receptor (beta chain). What it binds is not known. The source of the sample is a study of OX40 agonist ivuxolimab in advanced cancers. Overall study: Patients achieving partial responses numbered three: one hepatocellular carcinoma case and two cutaneous melanoma cases.

Study results and limitations: Doses of 0.1 to 3.0 mg/kg were accompanied by clonal expansion of CD4+ and CD8+ blood T cells by week 6. Among the lowest peripheral clonal expansion occurred in 0.1-3.0 mg/kg partial responders.

Assay used: immunoSEQ multiplex PCR; TCRdb lists only in-frame clones, some missing. The table records tens of thousands of clones, 70% to 90% of them present only once. This TCR was recovered from an adult with an advanced solid tumor such as melanoma, head and neck, liver or kidney cancer. The source was CD4+ or CD8+ T cells sorted from blood, collected in a trial of the OX40 agonist ivuxolimab.

The chain's CDR3 is CASLQGRFLNTEAFF. As DNA, the CDR3 is TGTGCCAGTCTACAGGGGAGGTTCCTTAACACTGAAGCTTTCTTT. The chain couples TRBV2 to TRBJ1-1, with TRBD1 matching 7 bases. Germline CDR1 and CDR2: SNHLY and FYNNEI. Trimming cost V 9 bases and J 2 bases; bases outside gene matches: 12. This CDR3 is built from 15 residues.